A selection of T cell receptor beta chains follows, all from one sample in a study of shared clonotypes between healthy human individuals. Some clones are missing from TCRdb's copy, which holds only in-frame ones; the method was immunoSEQ multiplex PCR. The table shows about 2.4 million clones, with approximately 92% occurring only once. Sample: naive CD4+ T cells sorted from blood. All receptors derive from a man aged 18 to 29 in good health. Each CDR3 is given with its conserved first and last residue. D genes are given only for firm matches. Rows may omit the clone size; those that give it use once, few, many or a size class.

D: NA
J: TRBJ1-4
V: TRBV28
size: NA
DNA: TGTGCCAGCGGAAGGGTGGGTGGGAATGAAAAACTGTTTTTT
CDR3: CASGRVGGNEKLFF

D: NA
J: TRBJ1-2
V: TRBV28
size: NA
DNA: TGTGCCAGCAGTTCATACAGGGATGGCTACACCTTC
CDR3: CASSSYRDGYTF

D: TRBD2
J: TRBJ2-1
V: TRBV19
size: NA
DNA: TGTGCCAGTAGCTCTTTAGGGACTAGCGGGGCCGATGAGCAGTTCTTC
CDR3: CASSSLGTSGADEQFF

D: NA
J: TRBJ2-5
V: TRBV30
size: NA
DNA: TGTGCCTGGAGGTTACAGAAGACCCAGTACTTC
CDR3: CAWRLQKTQYF

D: NA
J: TRBJ2-3
V: TRBV30
size: NA
DNA: TGTGCCTGGAGTGACGGCCAGCTTAGCACAGATACGCAGTATTTT
CDR3: CAWSDGQLSTDTQYF

D: TRBD2
J: TRBJ2-5
V: TRBV5-1
size: NA
DNA: TGCGCCAGCAGCTCCGGGAGGTCAGGGGAGACCCAGTACTTC
CDR3: CASSSGRSGETQYF

D: NA
J: TRBJ2-7
V: TRBV5-1
size: NA
DNA: TGCGCCAGCAGCTTGGCGGAATCGAGCTCCTACGAGCAGTACTTC
CDR3: CASSLAESSSYEQYF

D: NA
J: TRBJ2-7
V: TRBV7-2
size: NA
DNA: TGTGCCAGCAGTTTATCCTTACCCCCCTACGAGCAGTACTTC
CDR3: CASSLSLPPYEQYF

D: NA
J: TRBJ1-1
V: TRBV7-8
size: NA
DNA: TGTGCCAGCACGGGGCTTAGCATGACTGAAGCTTTCTTT
CDR3: CASTGLSMTEAFF

D: NA
J: TRBJ2-7
V: TRBV30
size: NA
DNA: TGTGCCTGGAGTGTACGCGGCAGTACCCAGCAGTACTTC
CDR3: CAWSVRGSTQQYF

D: NA
J: TRBJ2-1
V: TRBV19
size: NA
DNA: TGTGCCAGCCCCCAGTGGGACACGGAGGAGAATGAGCAGTTCTTC
CDR3: CASPQWDTEENEQFF

D: NA
J: TRBJ2-5
V: TRBV19
size: NA
DNA: TGTGCCAGTAGTATAGCTTGGGACGGCCTAGAGACCCAGTACTTC
CDR3: CASSIAWDGLETQYF

D: NA
J: TRBJ2-1
V: TRBV4-1
size: NA
DNA: TGCGCCAGCAGCCCAGAGGGTCGATACAATGAGCAGTTCTTC
CDR3: CASSPEGRYNEQFF

D: NA
J: TRBJ2-7
V: TRBV6-5
size: once
DNA: TGTGCCAGCAGTTACGCCAGCACCTACGAGCAGTACTTC
CDR3: CASSYASTYEQYF

D: NA
J: TRBJ1-2
V: TRBV6-1
size: few
DNA: TGTGCCAGCGGCCAACTAATCAGGGACTATGGCTACACCTTC
CDR3: CASGQLIRDYGYTF

D: TRBD1
J: TRBJ2-5
V: TRBV28
size: NA
DNA: TGTGCCAGCAGTTCTGGACAGGTCCAAGAGACCCAGTACTTC
CDR3: CASSSGQVQETQYF

D: TRBD2
J: TRBJ2-7
V: TRBV6-1
size: once
DNA: TGTGCCAGCAGTGAAGCGGGACTAGCGGTCGAGCAGTACTTC
CDR3: CASSEAGLAVEQYF

D: TRBD1
J: TRBJ1-5
V: TRBV28
size: NA
DNA: TGTGCCAGCACCATAACACAGGGGCAAAGGGTTCAGCCCCAGCATTTT
CDR3: CASTITQGQRVQPQHF

D: TRBD2
J: TRBJ2-7
V: TRBV10-3
size: NA
DNA: TGTGCCATCAGTGCTTTAGCGGGAGGGGCCTACGAGCAGTACTTC
CDR3: CAISALAGGAYEQYF

D: NA
J: TRBJ2-5
V: TRBV6-5
size: NA
DNA: TGTGCCAGCAGTTACTTCCCTCAACAAGCCCAGTACTTC
CDR3: CASSYFPQQAQYF

D: NA
J: TRBJ1-5
V: TRBV18
size: NA
DNA: TGTGCCAGCTCATCCGGCGAGGGTCAGCCCCAGCATTTT
CDR3: CASSSGEGQPQHF